Following are 10 T cell receptor beta chains from one sample sequenced in a study of human T cells and chemical hapten exposure. Time point specified: patch test 1, 2 weeks after DPC sensitization. Treatment specified: therapeutic diphenylcyclopropenone sensitization with weekly scalp DPC. TCRdb passed the RACE reads through MiXCR, listing each CDR3 protein once. Of 100,000 to 150,000 distinct CDR3 sequences listed, roughly 15% are singletons. The sequenced sample was whole blood, obtained in connection with sensitization to the hapten diphenylcyclopropenone (DPC). These TCRs come from a man aged 18 to 29 with alopecia areata. Some clones in this sample may be carry-over from other donors' samples.

V is TRBV9 and J is TRBJ2-3, with 7 bases aligning to TRBD1. This CDR3 is built from 14 residues. Per the germline V gene, CDR1 is SGDLS and CDR2 is YYNGEE. V trimming: 4 bases; J trimming: 6 bases; junction bases outside the gene matches: 8. The CDR3 sequence is CASSRPGQLDTQYF. CDR3 DNA sequence: TGTGCCAGCAGCAGACCGGGACAGCTCGATACGCAGTATTTT. Filled out from reference TRBV9 and TRBJ2-3, the complete variable domain reads DSGVTQTPKHLITATGQRVTLRCSPRSGDLSVYWYQQSLDQGLQFLIQYYNGEERAKGNILERFSAQQFPDLHSELNLSSLELGDSALYFCASSRPGQLDTQYFGPGTRLTVL.

The rearrangement links TRBV29-1 to TRBJ1-1; unclear D gene. Germline-derived CDR1 and CDR2 are SQVTM and ANQGSEA. The CDR3 extends over 16 amino acids. V was shortened by 4 bases and J by 1 base, with 19 bases between the two germline ends. This CDR3 is CSVGPEGFPANTEAFF. As DNA, the CDR3 is TGCAGCGTTGGACCCGAGGGCTTTCCGGCGAACACTGAAGCTTTCTTT.

The table lists this clonotype with a few counts. The chain is built from TRBV27 and TRBJ1-1; 10 nucleotides match TRBD1. The J segment lost 3 bases and the V segment lost 5 bases, leaving 12 bases of the junction unmatched. The CDR3 spans 17 residues. Germline V gene data show CDR1 as MNHEY and CDR2 as SMNVEV (reference sequence). The CDR3 loop reads CASSPTRDRGLDTEAFF. The CDR3 nucleotides are TGTGCCAGCAGTCCGACCCGGGACAGGGGTTTAGACACTGAAGCTTTCTTT.

This clonotype appeared once. The V call is TRBV29-1, the J call TRBJ2-5; 10 nucleotides align to TRBD2. V was clipped by 6 bases and J by 10 bases; unmatched bases: 5. CDR1 and CDR2 from the germline V gene are SQVTM and ANQGSEA. The CDR3 has 11 amino acids. As DNA, the CDR3 is TGCAGCGTGCGGACTAGCGGAGGCCAGTACTTC. Encoded protein: CSVRTSGGQYF. The full variable domain, rest sourced from reference TRBV29-1 and TRBJ2-5, is SAVISQKPSRDICQRGTSLTIQCQVDSQVTMMFWYRQQPGQSLTLIATANQGSEATYESGFVIDKFPISRPNLTFSTLTVSNMSPEDSSIYLCSVRTSGGQYFGPGTRLLVL.

There are a few counts of this clonotype. This chain joins TRBV4-3 and TRBJ2-1; 8 nucleotides agree with TRBD1. Germline CDR1 is LGHNA and CDR2 is YSLEER. With 1 base clipped from V and 3 bases from J, the junction kept 2 bases outside the gene matches. This CDR3 has 15 amino acids. CDR3 loop: CASSQGQGIYNEQFF. The CDR3, as DNA: TGCGCCAGCAGCCAAGGACAGGGGATCTACAATGAGCAGTTCTTC.

This clonotype showed up just a few times. The chain links TRBV2 to TRBJ1-5, with a possible D match to TRBD1 (6 bases). Trimming removed 6 bases at V and 6 bases at J, with 9 bases between. The germline V gene has CDR1 SNHLY and CDR2 FYNNEI. CDR3 length: 12 residues. In nucleotides, the CDR3 is TGTGCCAGCAGAAGGGGGAGTCAGCCCCAGCATTTT. This sequence encodes CASRRGSQPQHF.

The sample holds a few counts of this clonotype. The chain joins TRBV7-2 to TRBJ2-2; the match to TRBD1 covers 9 bases. V was pared by 2 bases and J by 5 bases, with 3 bases of the junction left unmatched. CDR3 length equals 15 residues. Germline assignment: CDR1 SGHTA and CDR2 FQGNSA. CDR3 coding DNA: TGTGCCAGCAGCTTAAGGACAGGGGAGACCGGGGAGCTGTTTTTT. The encoded protein is CASSLRTGETGELFF. Full variable domain (missing parts from reference TRBV7-2 and TRBJ2-2): GAGVSQSPSNKVTEKGKDVELRCDPISGHTALYWYRQSLGQGLEFLIYFQGNSAPDKSGLPSDRFSAERTGGSVSTLTIQRTQQEDSAVYLCASSLRTGETGELFFGEGSRLTVL.

In this sample, this clonotype turned up a few times. J is TRBJ2-3 and V is TRBV7-6; D possibly matches TRBD1 or TRBD2 (5 bases each). V was pared by 1 base and J by 1 base, with 18 bases between. The CDR3 runs 18 residues. Germline CDR1 SGHVS, CDR2 FNYEAQ. The CDR3 DNA sequence: TGTGCCAGCAGCTTAGTATCCGGGACGGCCGGCCGCACAGATACGCAGTATTTT. This translates into CASSLVSGTAGRTDTQYF.

The V and J genes are TRBV29-1 and TRBJ2-2; a possible D gene is TRBD1 (6 bases). Looked up from germline, CDR1 is SQVTM and CDR2 is ANQGSEA. The CDR3 loop spans 14 amino acids. Trimming pared 4 bases from V and 2 bases from J, leaving 11 bases between. The CDR3 spells CSVARTANTGELFF. The CDR3 DNA reads TGCAGCGTTGCACGGACAGCCAACACCGGGGAGCTGTTTTTT.

This clonotype was recorded a few times. This sequence joins TRBV4-3 and TRBJ2-7; 8 bases fit TRBD1. Germline loops: CDR1 LGHNA, CDR2 YSLEER. The CDR3 runs 15 residues. The trim removed 3 bases at V and 2 bases at J, leaving 6 bases unmatched. The CDR3 loop is CASSHGRGHPYEQYF. For the CDR3, the DNA is TGCGCCAGCAGCCACGGCAGGGGGCATCCCTACGAGCAGTACTTC.